The source of this TCR beta chain is a study of cytomegalovirus exposure and HLA in healthy donors. V was clipped by 2 bases and J by 7 bases; unmatched bases: 2. The germline gives CDR1 MDHEN, CDR2 SYDVKM. CDR3 length: 14 amino acids. Whole-study results and caveats: In a later analysis, V- and J-gene trimming of beta chains associated with a DCLRE1C missense variant, replicated independently. Upon later analysis, HLA-associated TCR beta chains proved more clonally expanded than other, equally common chains.

The PCR was carried out with 60 Vbeta primers and 13 Jbeta primers. The assay was immunoSEQ multiplex PCR, and TCRdb's table has in-frame clones only and misses some. The sample consists of 120,000 to 150,000 clones, 73% of them appearing once. This clone showed up just a few times. Its antigen is not identified. This clonotype was sampled from a human donor in good health. This sequence joins TRBV28 and TRBJ2-3; 11 bases match TRBD2. Sequenced input: PBMCs. DNA for the CDR3: TGTGCCAGCAGTTTAGGGACTAGCGGAAATACGCAGTATTTT. Translated: CASSLGTSGNTQYF.